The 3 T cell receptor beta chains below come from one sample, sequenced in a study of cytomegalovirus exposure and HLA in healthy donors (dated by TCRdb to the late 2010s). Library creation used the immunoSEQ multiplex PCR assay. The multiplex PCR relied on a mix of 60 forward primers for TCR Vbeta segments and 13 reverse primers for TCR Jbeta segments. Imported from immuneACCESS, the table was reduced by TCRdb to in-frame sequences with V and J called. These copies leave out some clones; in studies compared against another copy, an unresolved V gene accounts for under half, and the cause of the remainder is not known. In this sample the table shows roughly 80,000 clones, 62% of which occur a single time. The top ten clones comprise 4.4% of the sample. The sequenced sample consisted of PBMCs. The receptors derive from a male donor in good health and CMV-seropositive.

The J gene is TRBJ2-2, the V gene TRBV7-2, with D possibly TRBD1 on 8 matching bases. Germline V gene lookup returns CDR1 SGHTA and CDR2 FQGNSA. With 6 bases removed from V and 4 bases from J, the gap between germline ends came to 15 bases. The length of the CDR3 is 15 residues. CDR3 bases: TGTGCCAGCAGTGACAGGGGAGGGGTCACCGGGGAGCTGTTTTTT. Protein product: CASSDRGGVTGELFF. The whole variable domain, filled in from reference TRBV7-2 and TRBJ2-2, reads GAGVSQSPSNKVTEKGKDVELRCDPISGHTALYWYRQSLGQGLEFLIYFQGNSAPDKSGLPSDRFSAERTGGSVSTLTIQRTQQEDSAVYLCASSDRGGVTGELFFGEGSRLTVL.

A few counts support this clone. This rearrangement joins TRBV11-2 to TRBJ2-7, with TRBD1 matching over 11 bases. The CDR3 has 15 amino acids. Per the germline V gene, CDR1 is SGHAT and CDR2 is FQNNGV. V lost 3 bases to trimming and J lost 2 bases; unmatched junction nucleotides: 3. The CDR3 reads CASSLDRGRPYEQYF. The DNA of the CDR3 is TGTGCCAGCAGCTTGGACAGGGGGCGCCCCTACGAGCAGTACTTC.

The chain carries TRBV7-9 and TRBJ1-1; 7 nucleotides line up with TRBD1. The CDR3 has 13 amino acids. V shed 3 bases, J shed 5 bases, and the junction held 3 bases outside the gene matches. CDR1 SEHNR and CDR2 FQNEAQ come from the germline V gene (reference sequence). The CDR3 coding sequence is TGTGCCAGCAGCTTTTTACAGGGGACTGAAGCTTTCTTT. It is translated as CASSFLQGTEAFF.